Sequencing of this T cell receptor beta chain was carried out in a study of early T cells in non-severe SARS-CoV-2 infection. Whole-study context: Bulk RNA isolated from unsorted whole blood underwent sequencing; chains were not paired.

The CDR3 runs to 16 residues. The V gene's germline CDR1 is SGHTA and CDR2 FQGNSA. The V gene lost 5 bases and the J gene lost 5 bases, with 18 bases spanning the gap. Each CDR3 protein gets one entry after TCRdb re-called the 5' RACE reads with MiXCR. The data contain more than 70,000 distinct CDR3 sequences, roughly an eighth of them singletons. This clonotype was seen a handful of times. The TCR sequence derives from an adult who was a healthcare worker with PCR-confirmed SARS-CoV-2 infection or an uninfected control (not recorded which). The chain employs TRBV7-2 and TRBJ1-4; D might be TRBD1 (6 bases). The specimen sequenced was whole blood. CDR3 sequence reads: CASSKGQSSLNEKLFF. CDR3 bases: TGTGCCAGCAGCAAAGGACAGTCGAGTTTGAATGAAAAACTGTTTTTT.